A selection of T cell receptor beta chains follows, all from one sample in a study of blood T cell repertoires in COVID-19. The data were produced by immunoSEQ multiplex PCR, yet TCRdb's version contains in-frame clones alone and is incomplete. The table includes some 99,000 clones, over 85% detected once. Sequencing was done on a sample of peripheral blood. Source of these receptors: a human donor with COVID-19, enrolled during active disease. The donor label of this sample is uncertain. Each CDR3 is given with its conserved first and last residue. A D gene is named only where the DNA matches it firmly. A row's size may be missing; if present it is once, few, many or a size class.

v_call	d_call	clone_size	j_call	cdr3_length	cdr3_aa	cdr3_nt
TRBV3-1/TRBV3-2	.	.	TRBJ1-2	13	CASSWRDNYGYTF	TGTGCCAGCAGCTGGCGGGATAACTATGGCTACACCTTC
TRBV4-2	.	.	TRBJ1-4	15	CASSYGSDPNEKLFF	TGTGCCAGCAGCTATGGGAGCGACCCTAATGAAAAACTGTTTTTT
TRBV11-1	.	.	TRBJ2-3	15	CASSFNQGSTDTQYF	TGTGCCAGCAGCTTTAATCAGGGTAGTACAGATACGCAGTATTTT
TRBV7-8	.	.	TRBJ2-5	11	CASSPSRTQYF	TGTGCCAGCAGCCCTTCTCGTACCCAGTACTTC
TRBV19	.	.	TRBJ2-7	14	CASSMGPVSYEQYF	TGTGCCAGTAGTATGGGGCCCGTTTCCTACGAGCAGTACTTC
TRBV2	.	.	TRBJ1-2	14	CASSEGAGDYGYTF	TGTGCCAGCAGTGAAGGGGCAGGGGACTATGGCTACACCTTC
TRBV10-3	.	few	TRBJ1-5	13	CATSPDSNQPQHF	TGTGCCACCTCCCCAGATAGCAATCAGCCCCAGCATTTT
TRBV6-6	.	.	TRBJ2-7	14	CASSLDSYSYEQYF	TGTGCCAGCAGTTTGGACAGTTACTCCTACGAGCAGTACTTC
TRBV11-2	.	.	TRBJ1-2	13	CASSLAGDLGYTF	TGTGCCAGCAGCTTAGCAGGGGATCTTGGCTACACCTTC
TRBV5-1	TRBD2	.	TRBJ2-1	14	CASALAGSYNEQFF	TGCGCCAGCGCGCTAGCGGGATCCTACAATGAGCAGTTCTTC
TRBV4-2	TRBD1	.	TRBJ1-3	17	CASSQGGQGGSGNTIYF	TGTGCCAGCAGCCAAGGGGGACAGGGGGGATCTGGAAACACCATATATTTT
TRBV12-5	TRBD1	.	TRBJ2-1	17	CASGLPYDGQGRNEQFF	TGTGCTAGTGGTCTCCCGTACGACGGACAGGGGAGAAATGAGCAGTTCTTC
TRBV7-6	TRBD1	.	TRBJ2-7	15	CASSVDRGFSYEQYF	TGTGCCAGCAGCGTAGACAGGGGTTTCTCCTACGAGCAGTACTTC
TRBV5-4	TRBD2	.	TRBJ2-1	15	CASSGERGINNEQFF	TGTGCCAGCAGCGGCGAGCGGGGAATAAACAATGAGCAGTTCTTC
TRBV5-1	.	few	TRBJ1-4	15	CASSLMDSLNEKLFF	TGCGCCAGCAGCTTAATGGACAGCCTCAATGAAAAACTGTTTTTT
TRBV5-1	.	.	TRBJ1-1	15	CASSLTGGGETKAFF	TGCGCCAGCAGCTTGACAGGCGGCGGCGAAACGAAGGCTTTCTTT
TRBV9	.	.	TRBJ2-5	15	CASSARRSDQETQYF	TGTGCCAGCAGCGCTAGAAGGTCGGACCAAGAGACCCAGTACTTC
TRBV7-3	TRBD2	.	TRBJ2-3	17	CASSPKLAGGLTDTQYF	TGTGCCAGCAGCCCCAAACTAGCGGGGGGGCTCACAGATACGCAGTATTTT
TRBV13	TRBD2	.	TRBJ2-1	15	CASSLRDSRGDEQFF	TGTGCCAGCAGCTTGCGGGACTCCCGGGGGGATGAGCAGTTCTTC
TRBV7-9	.	.	TRBJ1-1	14	CASSSTFGAVEAFF	TGTGCCAGCAGCTCCACTTTTGGGGCAGTGGAAGCTTTCTTT
TRBV21-1	.	.	TRBJ2-7	15	CASSKGTSGSCEQYF	TGTGCCAGCAGCAAAGGGACTAGCGGGAGTTGTGAGCAGTACTTC
TRBV19	.	.	TRBJ2-7	16	CASSIVRHSNSYEQYF	TGTGCCAGTAGTATAGTCCGACATTCTAACTCCTACGAGCAGTACTTC
TRBV6-6	TRBD1	.	TRBJ2-1	15	CASSQGQGIYNEQFF	TGTGCCAGCAGTCAAGGACAGGGGATCTACAATGAGCAGTTCTTC